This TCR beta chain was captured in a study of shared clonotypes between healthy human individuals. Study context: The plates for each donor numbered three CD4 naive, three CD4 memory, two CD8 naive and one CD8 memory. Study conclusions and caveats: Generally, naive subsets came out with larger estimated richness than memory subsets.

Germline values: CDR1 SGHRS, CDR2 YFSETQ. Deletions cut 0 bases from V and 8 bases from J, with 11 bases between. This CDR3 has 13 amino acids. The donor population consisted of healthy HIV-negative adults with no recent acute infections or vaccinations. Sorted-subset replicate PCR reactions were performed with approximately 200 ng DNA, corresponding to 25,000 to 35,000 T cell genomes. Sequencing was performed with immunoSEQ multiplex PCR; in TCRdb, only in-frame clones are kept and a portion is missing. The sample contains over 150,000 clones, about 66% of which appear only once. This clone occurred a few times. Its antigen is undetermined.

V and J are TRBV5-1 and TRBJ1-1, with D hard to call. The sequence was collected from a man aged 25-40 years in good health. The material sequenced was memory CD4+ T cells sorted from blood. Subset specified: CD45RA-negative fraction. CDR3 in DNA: TGCGCCAGCAGCTTGGCTCCTGAGGGCGAAGCTTTCTTT. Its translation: CASSLAPEGEAFF. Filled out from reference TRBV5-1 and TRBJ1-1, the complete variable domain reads KAGVTQTPRYLIKTRGQQVTLSCSPISGHRSVSWYQQTPGQGLQFLFEYFSETQRNKGNFPGRFSGRQFSNSRSEMNVSTLELGDSALYLCASSLAPEGEAFFGQGTRLTVV.